These 18 T cell receptor beta chains were all obtained from the same sample, sequenced in a study of shared clonotypes between healthy human individuals. Selected positively for CCR7 and CD45RO-negative, naive CD8 cells excluded terminally differentiated effector memory CD45RA+ cells. TCRdb's table, derived via immunoSEQ multiplex PCR, lists solely in-frame clones and lacks some. The sample holds around 1.9 million clones; approximately 94% are singletons and the top ten take more than 1.5%. Sequencing was performed on naive CD8+ T cells from PBMCs. Source of these receptors: a man younger than 35 in good health. Some clones in this sample may be carry-over from other donors' samples.

The chain links TRBV7-9 to TRBJ2-2; D may be TRBD1 or TRBD2 (6 bases each). This CDR3 has 15 amino acids. Germline assignment: CDR1 SEHNR and CDR2 FQNEAQ (reference sequence). Trimming pared 5 bases from V and 9 bases from J, leaving 19 bases between. CDR3 sequence (DNA): TGTGCCAGCAGCCCGATCTCGGGGGCGCCGTGGGAGCTGTTTTTT. Residues: CASSPISGAPWELFF.

The chain's CDR3 is CASSLLDPGELFF. DNA of the CDR3: TGTGCCAGCAGTTTATTGGATCCCGGGGAGCTGTTTTTT. V is TRBV27 and J is TRBJ2-2; no firm D call. The CDR3 totals 13 residues. Per the germline V gene, CDR1 is MNHEY and CDR2 is SMNVEV (reference sequence). Trimming took 1 base from V and 6 from J, leaving 6 bases between them.

The gene calls are TRBV15 and TRBJ1-1; D not resolved. Germline CDR1 reads LNHNV; CDR2 reads YYDKDF (reference sequence). This CDR3 spans 14 amino acids. The ends were cut back, 0 bases at V and 2 bases at J, with 7 bases in the middle. The CDR3 DNA is TGTGCCACCAGCAGAGACATGTTCAACACTGAAGCTTTCTTT. Residues: CATSRDMFNTEAFF.

The J gene is TRBJ1-4, the V gene TRBV5-1, with D unresolved. The CDR3 contains 15 residues. Germline V lookup: CDR1 SGHRS, CDR2 YFSETQ. Deletions cut 0 bases from V and 7 bases from J, with 13 bases between. The CDR3 region is CASSLGSGRIEKLFF. The CDR3 bases are TGCGCCAGCAGCTTGGGTTCGGGAAGGATTGAAAAACTGTTTTTT. Full variable domain (remainder filled in from reference TRBV5-1 and TRBJ1-4): KAGVTQTPRYLIKTRGQQVTLSCSPISGHRSVSWYQQTPGQGLQFLFEYFSETQRNKGNFPGRFSGRQFSNSRSEMNVSTLELGDSALYLCASSLGSGRIEKLFFGSGTQLSVL.

The chain joins TRBV15 to TRBJ2-7, with a possible D match to TRBD1 (6 bases). Trimming took 5 bases from V and 7 from J, leaving 21 bases between them. Germline CDR1 LNHNV, CDR2 YYDKDF (reference sequence). The CDR3 sequence is 15 residues long. CDR3 DNA sequence: TGTGCCACCAGCGATTACAGGGAATCGGGTCAGGAGCAGTACTTC. Its translation: CATSDYRESGQEQYF.

The V and J genes are TRBV7-7 and TRBJ2-5; D is undetermined. The CDR3 length is 14 residues. Trimming shortened V by 2 bases and J by 3 bases, and 10 bases separated the two germline ends. Per germline, CDR1 SSHAT and CDR2 FNYEAQ (reference sequence). CDR3 coding DNA: TGTGCCAGCAGCTTAAATTCAGGCAAAGAGACCCAGTACTTC. Protein product: CASSLNSGKETQYF.

The chain combines TRBV29-1 with TRBJ1-2; TRBD1 agrees at 9 bases. Germline V gene lookup returns CDR1 SQVTM and CDR2 ANQGSEA. The CDR3 loop spans 13 amino acids. Unmatched junction bases numbered 10, after V lost 6 bases and J lost 8 bases. The CDR3 loop is CSVNDRGISGYTF. The DNA of the CDR3 is TGCAGCGTAAATGACAGGGGGATAAGCGGCTACACCTTC.

The genes are TRBV18 and TRBJ2-7, with D maybe TRBD2 (6 bases). This CDR3 spans 15 amino acids. V lost 0 bases, J lost 5 bases, and 14 bases lay in between. The germline CDR1 and CDR2 sequences are KGHSH and LQKENI. CDR3 loop: CASSPPRERKDEQYF. CDR3 nucleotide sequence: TGTGCCAGCTCACCACCCCGGGAGCGGAAGGACGAGCAGTACTTC.

The CDR3 region has the DNA TGTGCCAGCAGGACCCGACAGGGGGCGGGCACTGAAGCTTTCTTT. Translating it yields CASRTRQGAGTEAFF. This sequence joins TRBV6-1 and TRBJ1-1; 10 nucleotides line up with TRBD1. V shed 6 bases and J 4 bases; nucleotides not matched to a gene: 8. CDR1 MNHNS and CDR2 SASEGT come from the germline V gene. The CDR3 consists of 15 residues.

The chain links TRBV6-5 to TRBJ2-5; TRBD2 matches 8 bases. The J segment lost 6 bases and the V segment lost 6 bases, leaving 3 bases of the junction unmatched. Per germline, CDR1 MNHEY and CDR2 SVGAGI. The CDR3 totals 12 residues. CDR3 in amino acids: CASRGLGQTQYF. The CDR3 DNA reads TGTGCCAGCAGGGGACTAGGCCAGACCCAGTACTTC.

With respect to this clone: Other nucleotide sequences in the sample specify the same CDR3. The chain carries TRBV28 and TRBJ2-1; D gene uncertain. The germline V gene encodes CDR1 MDHEN and CDR2 SYDVKM. V lost 3 bases to trimming and J lost 3 bases, with 9 bases between them. The CDR3 length is 14 residues. As DNA, the CDR3 is TGTGCCAGCAGTTTTATTAGTGACTACAATGAGCAGTTCTTC. Encoded protein: CASSFISDYNEQFF.

The V call is TRBV28, the J call TRBJ2-7; D may be TRBD1 or TRBD2 (5 bases each). CDR1 and CDR2 (germline): MDHEN, SYDVKM. With 6 bases removed from V and 2 bases from J, the gap between germline ends came to 32 bases. The CDR3 is 20 residues long. This chain's CDR3 is CASSTRFLGPRGEGTYEQYF. DNA of the CDR3: TGTGCCAGCAGCACCCGCTTTCTCGGGCCACGGGGAGAGGGGACCTACGAGCAGTACTTC.

The chain carries TRBV19 and TRBJ2-2, with 7 positions matching TRBD1. The CDR3 totals 17 residues. Germline CDR1 LNHDA, CDR2 SQIVND (reference sequence). With V trimmed by 6 bases and J by 4 bases, 14 bases remained unmatched. The CDR3 DNA is TGTGCCAGTAGCGAGCGCCAGGGGGTGCTATCCACCGGGGAGCTGTTTTTT. Its protein product is CASSERQGVLSTGELFF.

The chain combines TRBV7-6 with TRBJ1-3; D is ambiguous. The CDR3 covers 13 residues. Trimming cost V 6 bases and J 0 bases, with 6 bases left between them. Germline-derived CDR1 and CDR2 are SGHVS and FNYEAQ. CDR3 protein: CASRPLSGNTIYF. The CDR3 DNA reads TGTGCCAGCAGACCCCTCTCTGGAAACACCATATATTTT. The whole variable domain, remainder taken from reference TRBV7-6 and TRBJ1-3, is GAGVSQSPRYKVTKRGQDVALRCDPISGHVSLYWYRQALGQGPEFLTYFNYEAQQDKSGLPNDRFSAERPEGSISTLTIQRTEQRDSAMYRCASRPLSGNTIYFGEGSWLTVV.

The CDR3 protein is CATSWGSATEAFF. CDR3 nucleotides: TGTGCCACCTCATGGGGCTCGGCCACTGAAGCTTTCTTT. The chain uses TRBV27 and TRBJ1-1; tentative D call: TRBD1 (5 bases). This CDR3 has 13 residues. CDR1 and CDR2 from the germline V gene are MNHEY and SMNVEV (reference sequence). V gave up 10 bases and J gave up 4 bases, with 16 bases separating them.

This sequence joins TRBV7-9 and TRBJ2-7; 7 nucleotides line up with TRBD2. V was pared by 5 bases and J by 6 bases, with 10 bases of the junction left unmatched. CDR3 length: 14 amino acids. Germline loops: CDR1 SEHNR, CDR2 FQNEAQ (reference sequence). The CDR3 is CASSPTGPGGEQYF. Written as DNA, the CDR3 is TGTGCCAGCAGCCCGACGGGCCCGGGGGGCGAGCAGTACTTC. The entire variable domain, with the rest obtained from reference TRBV7-9 and TRBJ2-7, is as follows: DTGVSQNPRHKITKRGQNVTFRCDPISEHNRLYWYRQTLGQGPEFLTYFQNEAQLEKSRLLSDRFSAERPKGSFSTLEIQRTEQGDSAMYLCASSPTGPGGEQYFGPGTRLTVT.

Of note for this clone: Other DNA sequences of this sample code for an identical CDR3. The chain is built from TRBV4-3 and TRBJ1-2, with TRBD1 matching 8 bases. This CDR3 region has 14 residues. The V gene's germline CDR1 is LGHNA and CDR2 YSLEER. The ends lost 0 bases at V and 4 bases at J; junction bases unmatched: 1. The DNA for the CDR3 is TGCGCCAGCAGCCAAGATGGGACAGGCTATGGCTACACCTTC. This sequence encodes CASSQDGTGYGYTF.

The chain is built from TRBV2 and TRBJ1-1; TRBD1 agrees at 7 bases. CDR1 and CDR2 from the germline V gene are SNHLY and FYNNEI. There are 16 residues in the CDR3. V lost 4 bases to trimming and J lost 0 bases; unmatched junction nucleotides: 8. The CDR3 DNA reads as TGTGCCAGCAGTGGGGAAGGGGGCAGAGTGAACACTGAAGCTTTCTTT. This translates into CASSGEGGRVNTEAFF.